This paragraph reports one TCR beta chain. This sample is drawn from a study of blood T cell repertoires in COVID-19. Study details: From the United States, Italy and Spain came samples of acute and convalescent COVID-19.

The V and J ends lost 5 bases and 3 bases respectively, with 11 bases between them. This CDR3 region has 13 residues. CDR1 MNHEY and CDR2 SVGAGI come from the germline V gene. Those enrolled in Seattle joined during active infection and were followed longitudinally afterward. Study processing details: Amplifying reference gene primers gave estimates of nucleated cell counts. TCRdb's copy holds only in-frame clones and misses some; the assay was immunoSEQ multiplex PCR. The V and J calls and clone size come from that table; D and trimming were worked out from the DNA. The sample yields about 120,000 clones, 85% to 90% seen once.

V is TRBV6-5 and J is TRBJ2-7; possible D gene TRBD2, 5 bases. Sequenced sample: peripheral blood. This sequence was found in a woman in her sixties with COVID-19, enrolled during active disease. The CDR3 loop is CASSSGPSYEQYF. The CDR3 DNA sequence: TGTGCCAGCAGTAGCGGACCGAGCTACGAGCAGTACTTC.